Below are 8 T cell receptor beta chains sequenced from a single sample in a study of human T cells and chemical hapten exposure. TCRdb fed the RACE reads into MiXCR, producing one record per CDR3 protein. The data hold around 42,000 distinct CDR3 sequences, with around 12% observed a single time. The time point: pre-sensitization, week 0. Treatment in this sample: therapeutic diphenylcyclopropenone sensitization with weekly scalp DPC. The starting material was whole blood, obtained in connection with sensitization to the hapten diphenylcyclopropenone (DPC). Every receptor here comes from a woman aged 25-40 years with alopecia areata. Some clones in this sample may be carry-over from other donors' samples.

The sample holds many counts of this clonotype. The chain joins TRBV29-1 to TRBJ2-1; TRBD2 matches 14 bases. With V trimmed by 7 bases and J by 9 bases, 8 bases remained unmatched. The CDR3 extends over 14 amino acids. Per germline, CDR1 SQVTM and CDR2 ANQGSEA. As DNA, the CDR3 is TGCAGCGCTCAGGGACTAGCGGGAGTTGGTGAGCAGTTCTTC. It translates to CSAQGLAGVGEQFF.

This clonotype appeared many times. V is TRBV4-2 and J is TRBJ2-1; 8 nucleotides line up with TRBD2. Germline assignment: CDR1 LGHNA and CDR2 YNFKEQ. This CDR3 spans 18 amino acids. Germline trimming cut 1 base from V and 5 bases from J; bases unmatched to any gene: 13. DNA of the CDR3: TGTGCCAGCAGCCAAGTGGGGATGGCGGGAGGAATCAACAATGAGCAGTTCTTC. Translating gives CASSQVGMAGGINNEQFF.

A remark on this clonotype: This may stem from a read error, because a much larger clone lies one nucleotide away. The genes are TRBV7-9 and TRBJ2-7, with D possibly called TRBD1 or TRBD2 (5 bases each). The CDR3 length is 15 residues. CDR1 SEHNR and CDR2 FQNEAQ come from the germline V gene (reference sequence). The CDR3, as DNA: TGTGCCGGCAGCTTCTCAGGGAGTACTTCCTACGAGCAGTACTTC. It codes for CAGSFSGSTSYEQYF. The whole variable domain, filled in from reference TRBV7-9 and TRBJ2-7, reads DTGVSQNPRHKITKRGQNVTFRCDPISEHNRLYWYRQTLGQGPEFLTYFQNEAQLEKSRLLSDRFSAERPKGSFSTLEIQRTEQGDSAMYLCAGSFSGSTSYEQYFGPGTRLTVT.

The J gene is TRBJ2-2, the V gene TRBV10-2; D not resolved. Germline V gene sequence: CDR1 WSHSY, CDR2 SAAADI. Deletions cut 8 bases from V and 2 bases from J, with 15 bases between. The CDR3 has 15 amino acids. DNA of the CDR3: TGCGCCAGCTGCGTTCTCTGGCTTAACACCGGGGAGCTGTTTTTT. Encoded protein: CASCVLWLNTGELFF.

This clonotype was observed many times. The chain uses TRBV27 and TRBJ2-3, with TRBD2 matching over 10 bases. This CDR3 comprises 14 residues. V lost 5 bases, J lost 7 bases, and 6 bases stayed unmatched. CDR1 is MNHEY and CDR2 is SMNVEV in the germline V gene (reference sequence). The CDR3 is CASSLLAGAYTQYF. The CDR3 DNA sequence: TGTGCCAGCAGTCTTCTAGCGGGAGCTTATACGCAGTATTTT.

This chain connects TRBV6-1 to TRBJ2-7; D is possibly TRBD1 or TRBD2 (5 bases each). The CDR3 is 15 residues long. Trimming pared 3 bases from V and 2 bases from J, leaving 14 bases between. The V gene's germline CDR1 is MNHNS and CDR2 SASEGT. Written as DNA, the CDR3 is TGTGCCAGCAGTGAGTCACCGGGGCCGACCTACGAGCAGTACTTC. Residues: CASSESPGPTYEQYF.

This clonotype was seen at least ten times. The chain couples TRBV27 to TRBJ2-3, with 7 nucleotides matching TRBD1. Germline V gene data show CDR1 as MNHEY and CDR2 as SMNVEV (reference sequence). This CDR3 contains 14 residues. V lost 7 bases, J lost 1 base, and 5 bases stayed unmatched. The CDR3 DNA follows: TGTGCCAGCACCGACAGGGAACGCACAGATACGCAGTATTTT. Translated, it gives CASTDRERTDTQYF.

This clonotype has a count of ten or more. The chain uses TRBV28 and TRBJ1-5; 7 positions agree with TRBD1. Germline CDR1 reads MDHEN; CDR2 reads SYDVKM. CDR3 length equals 14 residues. The J segment lost 3 bases and the V segment lost 5 bases, leaving 4 bases of the junction unmatched. In nucleotides, the CDR3 is TGTGCCAGCAGTCTGGGACAGTTCAATCAGCCCCAGCATTTT. Translation: CASSLGQFNQPQHF.